This T cell receptor beta chain stems from a study of T cell responses to AZD1222 COVID-19 vaccine (dated by TCRdb to the early 2020s). About the study as a whole: AZD1222 recipients with second doses at about 4 weeks or about 12 weeks were pooled, because spike-specific TCR depth and breadth did not differ between schedules. A total of more than 230 trial participants underwent TCR sequencing, of whom about 210 had received two doses of AZD1222 and about 25 had received two doses of the MenACWY control vaccine. Trial participants were enrolled by age into 18-55, 56-69 and 70-plus year subgroups, with approximately 160, 26 and 62 TCR-sequenced participants respectively. Paper-wide results and their limitations: Because no day 14 peak-response samples were available, the repertoires could be characterized only after the peak T cell response. Participants were mostly white British and included more females than males, and it was suggested by the authors that clonal diversity may have been underestimated. Vaccine-associated CD4 TCRs spanned the whole spike protein, with dominant responses in regions 160-218 and 743-854. A significant rise in spike-specific TCR breadth and depth was observed after two AZD1222 doses relative to day 0 and relative to MenACWY recipients. In the small 56-69-year group, the increase in depth fell short of significance, most likely because of low power. Nearly half of unique spike-specific TCRs reportedly recognized epitopes outside regions mutated in the B.1.351 and B.1.1.7 variants. Conclusions about previously exposed vaccinees are limited, since just 5 or 6 AZD1222 recipients were seropositive for SARS-CoV-2 at baseline.

Relative to germline, V is 3 bases shorter and J is 0 bases shorter, with 6 bases between their ends. Including cysteine and phenylalanine, the CDR3 has 14 amino acids. Only the CDR3 part of the read is kept: 42 bases, read in frame from the first base. The germline V gene yields SGHTA for CDR1 and FQGTGA for CDR2. On this clone itself: No cognate antigen has been identified for it. No qualities accompany the bases; no much larger clone lies one base away.

The CDR3 regions of human TCRbeta chains were analyzed by immunosequencing. The authors' analysis ran thus. TCRs in the repertoires were compared against a reference library of SARS-CoV-2-specific TCRs that had been generated with the MIRA antigen-specificity platform. Breadth was defined as the fraction of unique TCRs that were SARS-CoV-2-associated, and depth was defined as the fraction of total T cells that were SARS-CoV-2-associated. Each spike-specific TCR was assigned to its reactive spike region and to a CD4 or CD8 class using the MIRA data. Log10-transformed breadth and depth values were compared by one-way ANOVA with Sidak's multiple comparisons tests. TCRdb carries this immuneACCESS record with in-frame sequences only. Its versions omit some clonotypes, under half of them owing to an unresolved V gene in the studies checked, with the rest unexplained. V and J calls and clone size come straight from that table; D and trimming were deduced from the DNA. This sample comprises around 150,000 clones, approximately 91% of them detected only once. Under 2% of the sample comes from the top ten.

The intended sense of this specimen's time point label: baseline before first vaccination. Vaccinee samples came from UK trials COV001 and COV002, including a single-blind randomized controlled phase 2/3 trial of AZD1222 (ChAdOx1 nCoV-19) in healthy adults. For TCRbeta chain sequencing, PBMC samples from trial participants were taken at day 0 and at day 28 after the second dose. Recombination connected TRBV7-3 to TRBJ2-1; TRBD2 could be the D gene, as 6 bases match. The source of this sequence is an adult in good health. The material was peripheral blood, obtained on day 0 of AZD1222 vaccination. The CDR3 has the sequence CASSFGGSYNEQFF. The DNA sequence reads TGTGCCAGCAGCTTCGGGGGCTCCTACAATGAGCAGTTCTTC.